The clone carrying this TCR beta chain was observed once. The sample belongs to a study of blood T cell repertoires in COVID-19. Across the study: From the United States, Italy and Spain came samples of acute and convalescent COVID-19. In each case, the material was cDNA or gDNA derived from T cells, B-cell-depleted T cells, or PBMCs.

Authors' methods: Nucleated cell counts were estimated from reference gene primer amplification. TCRdb's copy holds only in-frame clones and misses some; the assay was immunoSEQ multiplex PCR. Clone size and the V and J calls come from that table; the DNA yielded D and trimming. The sample has under 250,000 clones, around 81% seen once. The CDR3 consists of 15 residues. Trimming at V came to 4 bases and at J to 4 bases, leaving 8 bases not matched to a gene. The germline V gene encodes CDR1 SGHRS and CDR2 YFSETQ. J is TRBJ2-3 and V is TRBV5-1; TRBD2 matches 8 bases. This TCR was recovered from an older woman with active or convalescent COVID-19. Input material: peripheral blood. This chain's CDR3 is CASSREGGGPDTQYF. In DNA, the CDR3 is TGCGCCAGCAGCCGGGAGGGCGGGGGACCAGATACGCAGTATTTT. The entire variable domain, with the rest obtained from reference TRBV5-1 and TRBJ2-3, is as follows: KAGVTQTPRYLIKTRGQQVTLSCSPISGHRSVSWYQQTPGQGLQFLFEYFSETQRNKGNFPGRFSGRQFSNSRSEMNVSTLELGDSALYLCASSREGGGPDTQYFGPGTRLTVL.